The 25 T cell receptor beta chains reported below all come from one sample, sequenced in a study of cytomegalovirus exposure and HLA in healthy donors. 13 Jbeta primers and 60 Vbeta primers were used for the PCR. Using immunoSEQ multiplex PCR, the repertoire was profiled, and TCRdb retains in-frame clones only, with some absent. The sample yields about 180,000 clones, roughly four fifths seen once. Sequenced material: PBMCs. The receptors here all came from a female donor in good health and CMV-seronegative.

This clone was seen just once. J is TRBJ2-2 and V is TRBV4-2; the D is unclear. V shed 1 base and J shed 8 bases, with 11 bases lying between them. Germline CDR1 reads LGHNA; CDR2 reads YNFKEQ. This CDR3 is built from 14 residues. The CDR3 loop is CASSQARAAGELFF. The DNA of the CDR3 is TGTGCCAGCAGCCAAGCCCGAGCCGCTGGGGAGCTGTTTTTT.

V is TRBV2 and J is TRBJ2-3; tentative D call: TRBD2 (5 bases). Germline lookup yields CDR1 SNHLY and CDR2 FYNNEI. Trimming removed 7 bases at V and 5 bases at J, with 10 bases between. The CDR3 runs to 12 residues. Written as DNA, the CDR3 is TGTGCCAGCACGGCCGGGAAAGATACGCAGTATTTT. Its translation: CASTAGKDTQYF.

V usage is TRBV27 and J usage is TRBJ2-7, with D possibly being TRBD2 (5 bases). Germline-derived CDR1 and CDR2 are MNHEY and SMNVEV (reference sequence). Trimming took off 3 bases at V and 3 bases at J, with 9 bases between the two ends. This CDR3 region has 13 residues. In nucleotides, the CDR3 is TGTGCCAGCAGTTTGACTCGGGGCTACGAGCAGTACTTC. Amino acids: CASSLTRGYEQYF.

The J gene is TRBJ1-4, the V gene TRBV4-1, with 7 positions matching TRBD1. The CDR3 extends over 15 amino acids. CDR1 and CDR2 from the germline V gene are MGHRA and YSYEKL. Trimming removed 6 bases from V and 3 bases from J; junction bases left unmatched: 7. The CDR3 loop reads CASSLQGNANEKLFF. The CDR3 DNA reads TGCGCCAGCAGTCTACAGGGGAACGCTAATGAAAAACTGTTTTTT.

The chain combines TRBV5-1 with TRBJ1-1, with unresolved D. CDR1 and CDR2 from the germline V gene are SGHRS and YFSETQ. The ends were cut back, 4 bases at V and 2 bases at J, with 12 bases in the middle. The CDR3 loop spans 14 amino acids. CDR3 sequence: CASSRTTRNTEAFF. The CDR3 region has the DNA TGCGCCAGCAGCCGGACTACACGTAACACTGAAGCTTTCTTT.

J is TRBJ2-2 and V is TRBV6-5; 9 positions agree with TRBD1. The junction had 7 bases not matched to a gene; V was cut back by 7 bases and J by 4 bases. The length of the CDR3 is 15 residues. Germline V gene sequence: CDR1 MNHEY, CDR2 SVGAGI. CDR3: CASNRETGGTGELFF. CDR3 sequence (DNA): TGTGCCAGCAACCGTGAGACAGGGGGCACCGGGGAGCTGTTTTTT.

The chain is built from TRBV30 and TRBJ1-2; TRBD1 is a possible D gene (6 bases). CDR1 and CDR2 (germline): GTSNPN, SVGIG (reference sequence). Deletions cut 5 bases from V and 4 bases from J, with 17 bases between. The CDR3 sequence is 14 residues long. The CDR3 sequence: CAWAPQGQSYGYTF. The CDR3 DNA reads TGTGCCTGGGCCCCGCAAGGACAGAGCTATGGCTACACCTTC.

In its sample, this clone was seen once. The chain uses TRBV7-2 and TRBJ2-3; D is possibly TRBD1 (5 bases). CDR1 is SGHTA and CDR2 is FQGNSA in the germline V gene. CDR3 length: 13 residues. V dropped 5 bases and J dropped 6 bases, with 12 bases sitting between them. The DNA of the CDR3 is TGTGCCAGCAGCAACCAGGGTCTGGATACGCAGTATTTT. As protein: CASSNQGLDTQYF.

The chain uses TRBV6-5 and TRBJ1-6, with a weak D call TRBD1 (5 bases). Germline V gene lookup returns CDR1 MNHEY and CDR2 SVGAGI. The CDR3 has 16 amino acids. The germline V and J ends were trimmed by 2 bases and 8 bases, with 16 bases remaining between them. This CDR3 is CASSYLIGAADSPLHF. CDR3 DNA: TGTGCCAGCAGTTACCTGATAGGGGCGGCGGATTCACCCCTCCACTTT.

The CDR3 DNA is TGTGCCAGCAGCCCTACCCTGAATGAAAAACTGTTTTTT. Encoded protein: CASSPTLNEKLFF. The J gene is TRBJ1-4, the V gene TRBV11-2, with D unclear. This CDR3 spans 13 amino acids. V was shortened by 5 bases and J by 5 bases, with 9 bases between the two germline ends. Germline CDR1 reads SGHAT; CDR2 reads FQNNGV.

In this sample, this clone turned up a few times. The chain combines TRBV6-4 with TRBJ2-2, with 7 bases fitting TRBD2. After removal of 0 bases from V and 7 bases from J, the junction contained 8 bases not matched to a gene. Germline V lookup: CDR1 MRHNA, CDR2 SNTAGT. The CDR3 loop spans 16 amino acids. The DNA of the CDR3 is TGTGCCAGCAGTGACTCGGGTGGCGGGAGCAGCGGGGAGCTGTTTTTT. Protein: CASSDSGGGSSGELFF.

The chain couples TRBV29-1 to TRBJ1-2; 8 bases fit TRBD1. Germline loops: CDR1 SQVTM, CDR2 ANQGSEA. With V trimmed by 5 bases and J by 8 bases, 7 bases remained unmatched. The CDR3 contains 12 residues. CDR3: CSVFGQGHGYTF. DNA of the CDR3: TGCAGCGTTTTCGGACAGGGTCACGGCTACACCTTC.

This clone was recorded a few times. The CDR3 reads CASSSRETQYF. Written as DNA, the CDR3 is TGTGCCAGTAGTTCTAGAGAGACCCAGTACTTC. The chain links TRBV19 to TRBJ2-5; D is ambiguous. V lost 5 bases and J 4 bases, leaving 5 bases between the germline ends. Germline V gene sequence: CDR1 LNHDA, CDR2 SQIVND (reference sequence). This CDR3 is built from 11 residues.

The chain recombines TRBV7-3 with TRBJ1-6; perhaps TRBD1 as D (6 bases). CDR1 SGHTA and CDR2 FQGTGA come from the germline V gene. Trimming removed 5 bases at V and 4 bases at J, with 9 bases between. This CDR3 region has 14 residues. The CDR3 DNA follows: TGTGCCAGCAGCCCCGGGACATATAATTCACCCCTCCACTTT. Its translation: CASSPGTYNSPLHF.

This chain links TRBV28 with TRBJ2-1; the match to TRBD2 covers 12 bases. Germline-derived CDR1 and CDR2 are MDHEN and SYDVKM. The CDR3 consists of 13 residues. Germline trimming cut 7 bases from V and 11 bases from J; bases unmatched to any gene: 6. DNA for the CDR3: TGTGCCAGCATCGGACTAGCGGGACCTCAGCAGTTCTTC. Protein sequence: CASIGLAGPQQFF.

This chain joins TRBV7-2 and TRBJ1-4; tentative D call: TRBD1 (6 bases). This CDR3 comprises 15 residues. Germline V gene data show CDR1 as SGHTA and CDR2 as FQGNSA. Trimming left V 2 bases short and J 6 bases short, with 13 bases between. CDR3 nucleotides: TGTGCCAGCAGCTTACCGGGGGGCGTTGATGAAAAACTGTTTTTT. Protein: CASSLPGGVDEKLFF.

This clone has only a few counts. This chain joins TRBV6-6 and TRBJ2-7; 9 bases are a match to TRBD1. The V gene's germline CDR1 is MNHNY and CDR2 SVGAGI (reference sequence). This CDR3 is built from 14 residues. V shed 2 bases, J shed 4 bases, and the junction held 3 bases outside the gene matches. CDR3 in DNA: TGTGCCAGCAGTTACGGGACAGGGAAGTACGAGCAGTACTTC. Encoded protein: CASSYGTGKYEQYF.

The chain links TRBV7-6 to TRBJ2-3, with D possibly matching TRBD1 (5 bases). CDR1 and CDR2 (germline): SGHVS, FNYEAQ. The V end lost 4 bases, the J end lost 5 bases, and 13 bases lay between the germline ends. This CDR3 is 14 amino acids long. The CDR3 DNA is TGTGCCAGCAGCTCAGGGCTAGGGGTAGATACGCAGTATTTT. Translation: CASSSGLGVDTQYF.

This rearrangement joins TRBV15 to TRBJ2-7; 11 bases are a match to TRBD1. V lost 5 bases to trimming and J lost 2 bases; unmatched junction nucleotides: 5. Germline V gene lookup returns CDR1 LNHNV and CDR2 YYDKDF (reference sequence). This CDR3 contains 15 residues. DNA of the CDR3: TGTGCCACCAGCGGGGACAGGGGGGGTACCTACGAGCAGTACTTC. This encodes CATSGDRGGTYEQYF.

This clone showed up just a few times. The CDR3: CASSRLAGGLDTQYF. As DNA, the CDR3 is TGTGCCAGCAGCCGCCTAGCGGGGGGCCTTGATACGCAGTATTTT. The J gene is TRBJ2-3, the V gene TRBV9, with TRBD2 matching over 11 bases. Trimming removed 4 bases from V and 6 bases from J; junction bases left unmatched: 7. Germline lookup yields CDR1 SGDLS and CDR2 YYNGEE. The CDR3 totals 15 residues.

Only a few counts were recorded for this clone. The V call is TRBV2, the J call TRBJ2-7, with TRBD2 matching 12 bases. The CDR3 has 13 residues. V gave up 10 bases and J gave up 7 bases; unmatched junction bases: 8. CDR1 and CDR2 from the germline V gene are SNHLY and FYNNEI. The chain's CDR3 is CATSSGGAGEQYF. For the CDR3, the DNA is TGTGCCACCTCTAGCGGGGGGGCGGGTGAGCAGTACTTC.

In its sample, this clone was seen a few times. The rearrangement joins TRBV7-2 to TRBJ2-3, with TRBD2 identical over 10 bases. Germline V gene sequence: CDR1 SGHTA, CDR2 FQGNSA. The CDR3 contains 16 residues. V gave up 3 bases and J gave up 2 bases; unmatched junction bases: 5. The CDR3 DNA is TGTGCCAGCAGCTTGGGTACTAGCGGGACCACAGATACGCAGTATTTT. Its translation is CASSLGTSGTTDTQYF.

The chain links TRBV6-6 to TRBJ2-7; 8 nucleotides agree with TRBD2. V lost 2 bases to trimming and J lost 5 bases; unmatched junction nucleotides: 5. The V gene's germline CDR1 is MNHNY and CDR2 SVGAGI (reference sequence). The CDR3 totals 14 residues. The CDR3 DNA is TGTGCCAGCAGTTACAGGCGGGAGGTCAACGAGCAGTACTTC. Protein: CASSYRREVNEQYF.

The V call is TRBV7-2, the J call TRBJ2-7, with 10 bases that match TRBD2. The CDR3 covers 14 residues. Germline CDR1 SGHTA, CDR2 FQGNSA. V was pared by 5 bases and J by 10 bases, with 11 bases of the junction left unmatched. The CDR3 here is CASSPTDTSGKQYF. CDR3 bases: TGTGCCAGCAGCCCGACGGATACTAGCGGGAAACAGTACTTC.

The chain has TRBV11-1 and TRBJ2-3; tentatively, D is TRBD2 (6 bases). Trimming shortened V by 3 bases and J by 2 bases, and 15 bases separated the two germline ends. This CDR3 spans 16 amino acids. CDR1 SGHAT and CDR2 FQDESV come from the germline V gene (reference sequence). The CDR3: CASSLGNSGPTDTQYF. In nucleotides, the CDR3 is TGTGCCAGCAGCTTGGGGAATAGCGGTCCCACAGATACGCAGTATTTT.